Listed here are 20 T cell receptor beta chains from one sample, sequenced in a study of blood T cells in healthy people across ages. The use of a sample-barcoded 5' primer and a J-beta primer mix characterized a second PCR of about 7 to 12 cycles. TCRdb redid the calling of the 5' RACE reads with MiXCR, one entry per CDR3 protein. The table shows about 640,000 distinct CDR3 sequences, with around three fifths occurring only once. Source material: blood. The receptors stem from a man between 60 and 75 years old in good health.

A few counts support this clonotype. The V and J genes are TRBV10-3 and TRBJ2-3, with D possibly being TRBD1 (5 bases). This CDR3 region has 14 residues. CDR1 ENHRY and CDR2 SYGVKD come from the germline V gene. The V and J ends lost 0 bases and 4 bases respectively, with 8 bases between them. Here the CDR3 DNA reads TGTGCCATCAGTGAGTCTGGCAGGGCAGATACGCAGTATTTT. This encodes CAISESGRADTQYF.

The CDR3 DNA sequence: TGTGCCAGCAGCCGCTCGGGTGTGGAGCAGTACTTC. Translating it yields CASSRSGVEQYF. The chain joins TRBV11-2 to TRBJ2-4; no reliable D call. CDR3 length: 12 residues. Per germline, CDR1 SGHAT and CDR2 FQNNGV. Trimming took 5 bases from V and 13 from J, leaving 15 bases between them.

This clonotype was seen repeatedly, ten times or more. The chain links TRBV10-2 to TRBJ1-2, with unresolved D. The V end was cut by 3 bases, the J end by 4 bases, with 12 bases between. The V gene's germline CDR1 is WSHSY and CDR2 SAAADI. The CDR3 consists of 14 residues. Here the CDR3 DNA reads TGCGCCAGCAGTGAAGACCTTTGGGGCTATGGCTACACCTTC. Translation gives CASSEDLWGYGYTF.

A few counts support this clonotype. This rearrangement joins TRBV18 to TRBJ2-1, with 14 bases lining up with TRBD2. Per germline, CDR1 KGHSH and CDR2 LQKENI. V lost 3 bases to trimming and J lost 13 bases; unmatched junction nucleotides: 5. The CDR3 is 14 amino acids. CDR3 protein: CASSPGLAGDQQFF. CDR3 coding DNA: TGTGCCAGCTCACCGGGACTAGCGGGGGATCAACAGTTCTTC.

The chain has TRBV3-1 and TRBJ2-2; D is possibly TRBD2 (5 bases). Germline CDR1 is LGHDT and CDR2 is YNNKEL (reference sequence). The CDR3 totals 14 residues. The ends were cut back, 0 bases at V and 6 bases at J, with 8 bases in the middle. This CDR3 is CASSQDLLAGELFF. In nucleotides, the CDR3 is TGTGCCAGCAGCCAAGATCTACTAGCCGGGGAGCTGTTTTTT.

The chain joins TRBV2 to TRBJ2-7, with D possibly called TRBD1 or TRBD2 (6 bases each). In germline, CDR1 is SNHLY, CDR2 FYNNEI. V lost 8 bases and J lost 0, with 14 bases in between. The CDR3 covers 14 residues. The CDR3 DNA follows: TGTGCCAGCCGGGGGCCAGGCAGCTCCTACGAGCAGTACTTC. Protein: CASRGPGSSYEQYF.

This chain connects TRBV6-6 to TRBJ2-4, with D possibly being TRBD1 or TRBD2 (6 bases each). V lost 7 bases, J lost 3 bases, and 16 bases lay in between. Germline V gene sequence: CDR1 MNHNY, CDR2 SVGAGI (reference sequence). There are 15 residues in the CDR3. The CDR3 is CASTLTEGGKNIQYF. Written as DNA, the CDR3 is TGTGCCAGCACGCTAACCGAGGGGGGCAAAAACATTCAGTACTTC.

The chain links TRBV7-2 to TRBJ2-1, with a possible D match to TRBD2 (5 bases). The CDR3 totals 14 residues. CDR1 SGHTA and CDR2 FQGNSA come from the germline V gene. V gave up 4 bases and J gave up 5 bases, with 12 bases separating them. In DNA form, the CDR3 reads TGTGCCAGCAGCTACCCGGGGATAAACAATGAGCAGTTCTTC. Amino acids: CASSYPGINNEQFF.

The chain employs TRBV9 and TRBJ2-2; tentatively, D is TRBD2 (5 bases). CDR3 length: 15 residues. CDR1 is SGDLS and CDR2 is YYNGEE in the germline V gene. V lost 0 bases and J lost 5, with 11 bases in between. The CDR3 region is CASSVGGGGTGELFF. The CDR3 nucleotides read TGTGCCAGCAGCGTAGGAGGAGGTGGGACCGGGGAGCTGTTTTTT. Using reference TRBV9 and TRBJ2-2 for the parts outside the CDR3, the full variable domain is DSGVTQTPKHLITATGQRVTLRCSPRSGDLSVYWYQQSLDQGLQFLIQYYNGEERAKGNILERFSAQQFPDLHSELNLSSLELGDSALYFCASSVGGGGTGELFFGEGSRLTVL.

The chain is built from TRBV24-1 and TRBJ2-5; 8 bases are a match to TRBD1. V was clipped by 3 bases and J by 1 base; unmatched bases: 3. The CDR3 has 15 residues. Germline V gives CDR1 KGHDR, CDR2 SFDVKD. The CDR3 nucleotides read TGTGCCACCAGTGATCCTGGACAGGGCCAAGAGACCCAGTACTTC. This encodes CATSDPGQGQETQYF.

CDR3: CASSQDLSGGQETQYF. As DNA, the CDR3 is TGTGCCAGCAGCCAAGATTTGAGCGGGGGGCAAGAGACCCAGTACTTC. This rearrangement joins TRBV3-1 to TRBJ2-5; 9 bases align to TRBD2. CDR3 size: 16 residues. The germline gives CDR1 LGHDT, CDR2 YNNKEL (reference sequence). V lost 0 bases to trimming and J lost 2 bases; unmatched junction nucleotides: 4.

This chain links TRBV3-1 with TRBJ2-3; a weak D match, TRBD2 (6 bases). Germline V gives CDR1 LGHDT, CDR2 YNNKEL (reference sequence). This CDR3 spans 16 amino acids. V lost 0 bases, J lost 2 bases, and 12 bases lay in between. The CDR3 protein is CASSQDKAGNTDTQYF. The CDR3 coding sequence is TGTGCCAGCAGCCAAGATAAGGCGGGGAACACAGATACGCAGTATTTT.

This sequence joins TRBV5-6 and TRBJ2-1, with D maybe TRBD1 (5 bases). The CDR3 covers 16 residues. V dropped 1 base and J dropped 4 bases, with 15 bases sitting between them. Germline loops: CDR1 SGHDT, CDR2 YYEEEE. CDR3 sequence reads: CASSLKMGLGYNEQFF. CDR3 bases: TGTGCCAGCAGCTTGAAGATGGGGCTGGGATACAATGAGCAGTTCTTC.

The CDR3 protein is CASFRDRGTDTQYF. Here the CDR3 DNA reads TGTGCCAGCTTCCGGGACAGGGGCACAGATACGCAGTATTTT. This rearrangement joins TRBV6-1 to TRBJ2-3, with TRBD1 identical over 9 bases. The trim removed 8 bases at V and 1 base at J, leaving 4 bases unmatched. Germline loops: CDR1 MNHNS, CDR2 SASEGT. This CDR3 contains 14 residues.

To note about this clonotype: Mismatch with germline at one junction end may stem from a read error. The chain uses TRBV29-1 and TRBJ2-5; 8 bases are a match to TRBD2. This CDR3 is built from 13 residues. Germline V gives CDR1 SQVTM, CDR2 ANQGSEA. The CDR3 loop is CSQPSGLQETLYF. The CDR3 nucleotides read TGCAGCCAACCTAGCGGGCTCCAAGAGACCCTGTACTTC.

The chain combines TRBV20-1 with TRBJ1-6; D not resolved. CDR3 length equals 8 residues. With 7 bases removed from V and 9 bases from J, the gap between germline ends came to 1 base. Germline lookup yields CDR1 DFQATT and CDR2 SNEGSKA (reference sequence). CDR3 DNA sequence: TGCAGTGTTTCACCCCTCCACTTT. As protein: CSVSPLHF.

The rearrangement uses TRBV29-1 and TRBJ2-5; D is unresolved. The V end was cut by 6 bases, the J end by 1 base, with 12 bases between. The CDR3 is made up of 13 amino acids. Germline V gene lookup returns CDR1 SQVTM and CDR2 ANQGSEA. CDR3 nucleotides: TGCAGCGTCCCCAGAGGTAGCCAAGAGACCCAGTACTTC. Protein: CSVPRGSQETQYF.

The V and J genes are TRBV6-5 and TRBJ1-2, with D possibly TRBD1 on 6 matching bases. Germline V gives CDR1 MNHEY, CDR2 SVGAGI. The V and J ends lost 6 bases and 7 bases respectively, with 12 bases between them. This CDR3 spans 12 amino acids. The CDR3 sequence: CASRKQGIGYTF. In DNA, the CDR3 is TGTGCCAGCAGAAAACAGGGAATTGGCTACACCTTC.

This chain uses TRBV9 with TRBJ1-1, with D possibly matching TRBD1 (6 bases). Trimming left V 3 bases short and J 1 base short, with 22 bases between. Germline V gene sequence: CDR1 SGDLS, CDR2 YYNGEE. The CDR3 consists of 18 residues. The chain's CDR3 is CASSARMGGATQNTEAFF. The CDR3 DNA reads TGTGCCAGCAGCGCGAGGATGGGGGGGGCCACTCAGAACACTGAAGCTTTCTTT.

The chain has TRBV28 and TRBJ2-1; 12 nucleotides line up with TRBD2. Looked up from germline, CDR1 is MDHEN and CDR2 is SYDVKM. The CDR3 sequence is 16 residues long. Trimming cost V 3 bases and J 9 bases; bases outside gene matches: 9. The CDR3 sequence is CASSFPLAGGQGEQFF. As DNA, the CDR3 is TGTGCCAGCAGTTTCCCCCTAGCGGGGGGGCAGGGTGAGCAGTTCTTC.